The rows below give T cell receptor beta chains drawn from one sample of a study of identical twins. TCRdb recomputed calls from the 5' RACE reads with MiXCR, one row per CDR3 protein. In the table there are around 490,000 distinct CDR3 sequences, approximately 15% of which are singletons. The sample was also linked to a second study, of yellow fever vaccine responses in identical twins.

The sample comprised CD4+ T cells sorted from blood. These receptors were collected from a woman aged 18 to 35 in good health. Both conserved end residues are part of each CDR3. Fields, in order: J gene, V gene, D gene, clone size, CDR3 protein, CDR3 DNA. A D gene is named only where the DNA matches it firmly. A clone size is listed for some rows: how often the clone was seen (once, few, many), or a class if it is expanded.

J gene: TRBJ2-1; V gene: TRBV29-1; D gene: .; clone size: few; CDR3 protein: CSVLWGFSNEQFF; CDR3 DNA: TGCAGCGTTCTATGGGGGTTCTCCAATGAGCAGTTCTTC
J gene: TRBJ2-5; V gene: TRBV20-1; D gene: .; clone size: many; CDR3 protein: CSATPQETQYF; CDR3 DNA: TGCAGTGCGACCCCTCAAGAGACCCAGTACTTC
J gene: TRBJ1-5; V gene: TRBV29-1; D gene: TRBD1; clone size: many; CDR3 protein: CSAKTGMDQPQHF; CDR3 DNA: TGCAGCGCCAAGACAGGGATGGATCAGCCCCAGCATTTT
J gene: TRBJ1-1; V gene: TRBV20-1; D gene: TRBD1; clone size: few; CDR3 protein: CSAFRTGGVNTEAFF; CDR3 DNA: TGCAGTGCTTTCCGGACAGGGGGCGTAAACACTGAAGCTTTCTTT
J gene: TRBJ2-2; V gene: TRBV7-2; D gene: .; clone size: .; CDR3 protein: CASSHAGTGELFF; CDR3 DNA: TGTGCCAGCAGCCACGCAGGGACCGGGGAGCTGTTTTTT
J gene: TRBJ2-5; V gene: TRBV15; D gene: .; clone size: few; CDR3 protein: CATSRDPNSGETQYF; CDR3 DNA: TGTGCCACCAGCAGAGATCCCAACTCGGGGGAGACCCAGTACTTC
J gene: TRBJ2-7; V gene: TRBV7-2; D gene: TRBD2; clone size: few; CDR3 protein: CASSLLGLAGGEQYF; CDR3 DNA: TGTGCCAGCAGCCTCCTTGGGCTAGCGGGAGGCGAGCAGTACTTC
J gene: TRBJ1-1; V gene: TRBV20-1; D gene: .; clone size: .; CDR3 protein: CSVLKGNTEAFF; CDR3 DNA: TGCAGTGTGCTCAAGGGGAACACTGAAGCTTTCTTT
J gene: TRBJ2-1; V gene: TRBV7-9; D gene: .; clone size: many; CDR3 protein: CASSSGTGIYNEQFF; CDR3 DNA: TGTGCCAGCAGTAGCGGGACAGGGATATACAATGAGCAGTTCTTC
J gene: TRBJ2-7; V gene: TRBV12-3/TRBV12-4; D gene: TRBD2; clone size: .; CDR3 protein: CASRGAGGHYEQYF; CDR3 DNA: TGTGCCAGCAGGGGAGCGGGGGGGCATTACGAGCAGTACTTC
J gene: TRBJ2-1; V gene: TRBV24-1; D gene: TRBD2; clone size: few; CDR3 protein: CATSDAGLAGNYNEQFF; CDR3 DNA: TGTGCCACCAGTGATGCGGGACTAGCGGGAAACTACAATGAGCAGTTCTTC
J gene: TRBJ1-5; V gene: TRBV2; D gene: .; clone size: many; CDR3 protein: CASRGTNQPQHF; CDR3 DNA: TGTGCCAGCAGGGGGACCAATCAGCCCCAGCATTTT
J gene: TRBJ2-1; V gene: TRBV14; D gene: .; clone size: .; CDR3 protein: CASSQAIEQFF; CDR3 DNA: TGTGCCAGCAGCCAAGCGATTGAGCAGTTCTTC
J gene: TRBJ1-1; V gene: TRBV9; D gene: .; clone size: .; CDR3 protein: CASGAGAVNTEAFF; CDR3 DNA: TGTGCCAGCGGGGCGGGCGCTGTGAACACTGAAGCTTTCTTT
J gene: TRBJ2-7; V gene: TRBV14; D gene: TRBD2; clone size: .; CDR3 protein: CASSQSLAGGHEQYF; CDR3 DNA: TGTGCCAGCAGCCAGAGCCTAGCGGGAGGGCATGAGCAGTACTTC
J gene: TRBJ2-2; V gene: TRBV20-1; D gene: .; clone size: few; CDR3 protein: CSAREGTTGELFF; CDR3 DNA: TGCAGTGCTAGAGAGGGGACGACCGGGGAGCTGTTTTTT
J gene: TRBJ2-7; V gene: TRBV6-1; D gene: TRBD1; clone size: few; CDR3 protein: CASTRTGMSSYEQYF; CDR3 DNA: TGTGCCAGCACTCGGACAGGGATGAGCTCCTACGAGCAGTACTTC
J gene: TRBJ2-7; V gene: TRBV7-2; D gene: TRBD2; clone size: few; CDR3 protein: CASGAGVTPEQYF; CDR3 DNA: TGTGCCAGCGGGGCGGGAGTGACCCCCGAGCAGTACTTC
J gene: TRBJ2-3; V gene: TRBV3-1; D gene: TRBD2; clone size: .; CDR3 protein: CASSRTSGGFTDTQYF; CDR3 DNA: TGTGCCAGCAGCCGAACTAGCGGGGGGTTCACAGATACGCAGTATTTT
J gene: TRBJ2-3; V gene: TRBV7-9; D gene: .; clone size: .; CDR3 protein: CASSLDRDTDTQYF; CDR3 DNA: TGTGCCAGCAGCTTAGATAGAGACACAGATACGCAGTATTTT
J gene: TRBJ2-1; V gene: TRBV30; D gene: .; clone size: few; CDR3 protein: CAWGETSYNEQFF; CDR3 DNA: TGTGCCTGGGGGGAAACTTCCTACAATGAGCAGTTCTTC
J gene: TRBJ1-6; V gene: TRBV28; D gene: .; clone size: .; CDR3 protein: CASSPPRGGNSPLHF; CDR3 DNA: TGTGCCAGCAGTCCGCCACGGGGAGGTAATTCACCCCTCCACTTT
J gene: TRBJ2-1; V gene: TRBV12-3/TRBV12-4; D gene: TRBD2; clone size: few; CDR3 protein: CASSPGGNNEQFF; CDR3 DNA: TGTGCCAGCAGCCCGGGGGGAAACAATGAGCAGTTCTTC
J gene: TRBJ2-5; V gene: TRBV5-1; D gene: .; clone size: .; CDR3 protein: CASSFGRNREYQETQYF; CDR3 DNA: TGCGCCAGCAGCTTCGGCCGGAACAGGGAGTACCAAGAGACCCAGTACTTC
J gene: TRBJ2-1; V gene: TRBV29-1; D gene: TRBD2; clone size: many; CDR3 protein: CSAARAGGLNEQFF; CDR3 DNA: TGCAGCGCCGCTCGGGCGGGAGGGCTCAATGAGCAGTTCTTC
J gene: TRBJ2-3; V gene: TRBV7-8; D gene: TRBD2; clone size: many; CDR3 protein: CASSLEGWTSGTDTQYF; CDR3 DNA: TGTGCCAGCAGCTTAGAGGGGTGGACTAGCGGCACAGATACGCAGTATTTT
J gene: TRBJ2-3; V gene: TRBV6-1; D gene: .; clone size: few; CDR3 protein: CASRQTVRDTQYF; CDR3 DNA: TGTGCCAGCAGACAAACCGTAAGGGATACGCAGTATTTT
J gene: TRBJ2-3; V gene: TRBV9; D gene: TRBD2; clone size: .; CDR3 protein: CASSVDPSGGLTDTQYF; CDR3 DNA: TGTGCCAGCAGCGTAGATCCTAGCGGGGGCCTCACAGATACGCAGTATTTT
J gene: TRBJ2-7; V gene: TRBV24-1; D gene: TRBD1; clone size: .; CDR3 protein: CATSDSQLTGAGEQYF; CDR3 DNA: TGTGCCACCAGTGATTCCCAATTGACAGGGGCGGGCGAGCAGTACTTC
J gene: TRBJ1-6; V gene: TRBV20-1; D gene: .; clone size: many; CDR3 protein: CSGQEGLDSPLHF; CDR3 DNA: TGCAGTGGACAGGAGGGGCTCGACTCACCCCTCCACTTT
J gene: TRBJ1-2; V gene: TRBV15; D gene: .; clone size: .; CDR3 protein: CATSRDVANYGYTF; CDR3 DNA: TGTGCCACCAGCAGAGATGTAGCTAACTATGGCTACACCTTC
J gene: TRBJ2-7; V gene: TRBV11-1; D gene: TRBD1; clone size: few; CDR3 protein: CASSLGPGQGSYEQYF; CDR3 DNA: TGTGCCAGCAGCTTAGGCCCGGGACAGGGATCCTACGAGCAGTACTTC
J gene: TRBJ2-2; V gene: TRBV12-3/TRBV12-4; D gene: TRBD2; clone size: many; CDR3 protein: CASSSRLAGNTGELFF; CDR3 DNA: TGTGCCAGCAGTTCGCGACTAGCGGGCAACACCGGGGAGCTGTTTTTT
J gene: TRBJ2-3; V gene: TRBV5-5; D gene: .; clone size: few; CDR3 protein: CASSSFTEPTLGGYF; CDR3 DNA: TGTGCCAGCAGCTCATTTACGGAACCGACTCTCGGGGGGTATTTT
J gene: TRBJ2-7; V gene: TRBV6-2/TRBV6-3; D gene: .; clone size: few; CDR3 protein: CASSSLAPRIEQYF; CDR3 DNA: TGTGCCAGCAGTTCCCTGGCCCCGCGGATCGAGCAGTACTTC
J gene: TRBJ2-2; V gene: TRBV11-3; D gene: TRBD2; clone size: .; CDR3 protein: CASSYRLAGYTGELFF; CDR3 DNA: TGTGCCAGCAGCTACAGACTAGCGGGGTACACCGGGGAGCTGTTTTTT
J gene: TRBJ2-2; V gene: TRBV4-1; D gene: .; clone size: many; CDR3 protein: CASSQGGGSNTGELFF; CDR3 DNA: TGCGCCAGCAGCCAAGGAGGGGGGTCGAACACCGGGGAGCTGTTTTTT
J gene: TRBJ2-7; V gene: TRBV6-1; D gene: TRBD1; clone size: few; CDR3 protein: CASRNTGAYEQYF; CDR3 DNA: TGTGCCAGCAGAAACACAGGGGCCTACGAGCAGTACTTC
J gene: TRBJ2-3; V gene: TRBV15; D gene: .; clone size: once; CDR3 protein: CATSREGTTDTQYF; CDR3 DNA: TGTGCCACCAGCAGAGAAGGGACGACAGATACGCAGTATTTT
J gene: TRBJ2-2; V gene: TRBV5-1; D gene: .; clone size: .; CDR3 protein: CASSLGVTANTGELFF; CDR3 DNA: TGCGCCAGCAGCTTGGGAGTGACGGCGAACACCGGGGAGCTGTTTTTT
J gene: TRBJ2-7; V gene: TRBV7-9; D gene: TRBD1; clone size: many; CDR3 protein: CASSGQVYEQYF; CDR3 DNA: TGTGCCAGCAGCGGACAGGTCTACGAGCAGTACTTC
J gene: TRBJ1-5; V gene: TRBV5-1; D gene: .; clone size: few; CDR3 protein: CASSLDSPNNQPQHF; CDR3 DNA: TGCGCCAGCAGCTTGGACAGCCCGAACAATCAGCCCCAGCATTTT
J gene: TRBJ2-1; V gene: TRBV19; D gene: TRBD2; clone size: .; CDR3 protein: CASRTVPGLAGVSHEQFF; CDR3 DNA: TGTGCCAGTAGAACGGTCCCCGGACTAGCGGGAGTATCCCATGAGCAGTTCTTC
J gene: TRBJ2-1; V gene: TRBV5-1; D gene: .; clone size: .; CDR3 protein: CASSLDSAGSYNEQFF; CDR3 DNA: TGCGCCAGCAGCTTGGATTCCGCAGGATCCTACAATGAGCAGTTCTTC
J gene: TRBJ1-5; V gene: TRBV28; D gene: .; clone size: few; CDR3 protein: CASRGSNQPQHF; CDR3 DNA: TGTGCCAGCAGGGGTAGCAATCAGCCCCAGCATTTT
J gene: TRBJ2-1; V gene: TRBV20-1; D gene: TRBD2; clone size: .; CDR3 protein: CSAREYSGRAVVSYNEQFF; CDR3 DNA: TGCAGTGCTAGAGAATATAGCGGGAGGGCCGTGGTTTCCTACAATGAGCAGTTCTTC
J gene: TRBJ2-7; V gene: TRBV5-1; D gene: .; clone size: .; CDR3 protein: CASSKGTISYEQYF; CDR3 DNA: TGCGCCAGCAGCAAAGGGACGATTTCCTACGAGCAGTACTTC
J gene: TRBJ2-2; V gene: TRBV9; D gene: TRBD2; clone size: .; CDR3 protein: CASSVPGISGTNTGELFF; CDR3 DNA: TGTGCCAGCAGCGTACCAGGCATTAGCGGGACGAACACCGGGGAGCTGTTTTTT
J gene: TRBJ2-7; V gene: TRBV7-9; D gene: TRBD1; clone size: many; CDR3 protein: CASSHGTGVLSYEQYF; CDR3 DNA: TGTGCCAGCAGCCACGGGACAGGGGTGTTGTCCTACGAGCAGTACTTC
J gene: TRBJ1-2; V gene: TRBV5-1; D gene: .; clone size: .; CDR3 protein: CASSLEGSGYYGYTF; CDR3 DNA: TGCGCCAGCAGCTTGGAGGGTTCCGGATACTATGGCTACACCTTC
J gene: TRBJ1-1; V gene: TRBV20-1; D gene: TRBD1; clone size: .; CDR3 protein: CSARDLATGPVTEAFF; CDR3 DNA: TGCAGTGCTAGAGATCTGGCGACAGGGCCAGTTACTGAAGCTTTCTTT
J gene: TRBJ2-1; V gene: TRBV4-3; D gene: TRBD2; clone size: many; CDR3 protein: CASSQGLAGGVDEQFF; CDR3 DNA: TGCGCCAGCAGCCAAGGACTAGCGGGAGGTGTAGATGAGCAGTTCTTC
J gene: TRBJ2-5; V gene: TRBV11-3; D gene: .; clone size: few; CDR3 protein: CASSSTTTGAQYF; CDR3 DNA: TGTGCCAGCAGCTCGACTACCACCGGGGCCCAGTACTTC
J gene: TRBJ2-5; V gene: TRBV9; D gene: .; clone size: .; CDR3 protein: CASSPSSRGGETQYF; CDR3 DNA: TGTGCCAGCAGCCCCAGTAGCAGGGGCGGAGAGACCCAGTACTTC
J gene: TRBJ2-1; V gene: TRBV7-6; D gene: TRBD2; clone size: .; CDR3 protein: CASSPRFGRNEQFF; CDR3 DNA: TGTGCCAGCAGCCCTCGTTTCGGGAGGAATGAGCAGTTCTTC
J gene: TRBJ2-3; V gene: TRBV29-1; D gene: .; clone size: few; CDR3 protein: CSPLDGGTDTQYF; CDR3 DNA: TGCAGCCCATTGGACGGGGGAACAGATACGCAGTATTTT
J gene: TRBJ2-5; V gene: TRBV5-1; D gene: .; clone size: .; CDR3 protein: CASSLRQGYQETQYF; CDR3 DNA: TGCGCCAGCAGCTTGAGGCAGGGGTACCAAGAGACCCAGTACTTC